The clone carrying this TCR beta chain was counted at least ten times. The sample belongs to a study of T cells in Graves' hyperthyroidism and ophthalmopathy. Using RNA transcripts as the source, TCR beta CDR3 regions were amplified. RT-PCR in the first round (using the HTBI primer set) targeted the TCR CDR3. MiXCR was run by TCRdb on the multiplex PCR reads, yielding one entry per CDR3 protein. The repertoire holds about 600,000 distinct CDR3 sequences, with 12% to 15% as singletons. CDR1 and CDR2 (germline): MDHEN, SYDVKM. The CDR3 loop spans 15 amino acids. The V segment lost 6 bases and the J segment 4 bases; nucleotides outside the gene matches: 9.

The rearrangement uses TRBV28 and TRBJ1-5; TRBD1 aligns across 7 bases. The receptor was isolated from a woman aged 18-29 years with Graves' ophthalmopathy. The sequenced sample consisted of blood. For the CDR3, the DNA is TGTGCCAGCAGCTCCCCGGGACAGTCTAATCAGCCCCAGCATTTT. Translated: CASSSPGQSNQPQHF.